The 27 T cell receptor beta chains in this list originate from one sample, sequenced in a study of shared clonotypes between healthy human individuals. Naive CD8 cells lacked CD45RO, underwent positive selection for CCR7 and left out terminally differentiated effector memory CD45RA+ cells. Sequencing used immunoSEQ multiplex PCR; TCRdb keeps in-frame clones, though not all of them. Among about 2.1 million clones, 85% to 95% were seen once, and the ten largest hold over 1.5%. Material: naive CD8+ T cells from PBMCs. The receptors were sampled from a man between 18 and 29 years old in good health. Some clones in this sample may be carry-over from other donors' samples.

The chain carries TRBV30 and TRBJ2-7; D is unclear. Trimming removed 0 bases from V and 3 bases from J, with 9 bases in between. Germline loops: CDR1 GTSNPN, CDR2 SVGIG (reference sequence). The CDR3 runs to 13 residues. Here the CDR3 DNA reads TGTGCCTGGAGTGTGGGTCTGCACTACGAGCAGTACTTC. It specifies CAWSVGLHYEQYF.

The J gene is TRBJ2-5, the V gene TRBV7-7; D perhaps matches TRBD2 (6 bases). CDR3 length equals 14 residues. The germline V and J ends were trimmed by 5 bases and 5 bases, with 15 bases remaining between them. Germline-derived CDR1 and CDR2 are SSHAT and FNYEAQ (reference sequence). CDR3 region: CASSPYGTRETQYF. CDR3 DNA sequence: TGTGCCAGCAGCCCATACGGGACTCGGGAGACCCAGTACTTC.

This chain connects TRBV4-1 to TRBJ1-4; D remains ambiguous. This CDR3 has 15 amino acids. Trimming pared 5 bases from V and 0 bases from J, leaving 10 bases between. Per germline, CDR1 MGHRA and CDR2 YSYEKL. The CDR3 bases are TGCGCCAGCAGCTTCACGGCCTCAACTAATGAAAAACTGTTTTTT. This sequence encodes CASSFTASTNEKLFF.

With respect to this clone: This sample includes further DNA sequences coding for the same CDR3. This rearrangement joins TRBV27 to TRBJ2-1; D gene ambiguous. From germline, CDR1 is MNHEY and CDR2 SMNVEV (reference sequence). The V and J ends lost 5 bases and 0 bases respectively, with 5 bases between them. The CDR3 sequence is 13 residues long. CDR3 sequence reads: CASSPTSYNEQFF. CDR3 sequence (DNA): TGTGCCAGCAGTCCAACCTCCTACAATGAGCAGTTCTTC.

The chain employs TRBV5-4 and TRBJ2-2; TRBD2 agrees at 7 bases. CDR1 and CDR2 (germline): SGHNT, YYREEE (reference sequence). The CDR3 extends over 17 amino acids. Trimming took 0 bases from V and 2 from J; bases not matched to a gene: 7. The CDR3 sequence: CASSLVWEGHNTGELFF. The CDR3 coding sequence is TGTGCCAGCAGCTTGGTGTGGGAGGGCCACAACACCGGGGAGCTGTTTTTT.

This rearrangement joins TRBV7-2 to TRBJ2-1; TRBD2 matches at 13 bases. CDR3 length: 15 residues. After removal of 4 bases from V and 6 bases from J, the junction contained 3 bases not matched to a gene. Germline V gene sequence: CDR1 SGHTA, CDR2 FQGNSA. CDR3 bases: TGTGCCAGCAGCTCATGGACTAGCGGGAGCAATGAGCAGTTCTTC. It encodes CASSSWTSGSNEQFF.

Here the CDR3 DNA reads TGCGCCAGCAGCTCTCTGGGAGAGGGGTGCTCCTACGAGCAGTACTTC. This encodes CASSSLGEGCSYEQYF. The V and J genes are TRBV4-3 and TRBJ2-7; tentatively, D is TRBD1 or TRBD2 (5 bases each). The ends were cut back, 5 bases at V and 0 bases at J, with 17 bases in the middle. CDR3 size: 16 residues. Looked up from germline, CDR1 is LGHNA and CDR2 is YSLEER.

V and J are TRBV9 and TRBJ2-7, with D perhaps TRBD2 (5 bases). V dropped 4 bases and J dropped 5 bases, with 19 bases sitting between them. The CDR3 has 15 residues. Germline V CDR1 and CDR2: SGDLS, YYNGEE. The CDR3: CASSRTGGVTHEQYF. The DNA of the CDR3 is TGTGCCAGCAGCCGCACCGGAGGAGTAACCCACGAGCAGTACTTC.

The sample holds a few counts of this clone. This chain connects TRBV29-1 to TRBJ1-1; weak D call: TRBD1 (6 bases). V lost 2 bases and J lost 6, with 10 bases in between. The CDR3 has 12 amino acids. Per the germline V gene, CDR1 is SQVTM and CDR2 is ANQGSEA. CDR3 in DNA: TGCAGCGTTGAACCGGACAGCCCTGAAGCTTTCTTT. It specifies CSVEPDSPEAFF.

V usage is TRBV19 and J usage is TRBJ1-1, with unresolved D. Deletions cut 8 bases from V and 4 bases from J, with 8 bases between. This CDR3 is 11 amino acids long. The germline gives CDR1 LNHDA, CDR2 SQIVND (reference sequence). CDR3 region: CASGMSTEAFF. The CDR3 DNA is TGTGCCAGTGGGATGAGCACTGAAGCTTTCTTT.

The V and J genes are TRBV9 and TRBJ1-2; 10 nucleotides match TRBD1. This CDR3 has 15 residues. In germline, CDR1 is SGDLS, CDR2 YYNGEE. V trimming: 4 bases; J trimming: 3 bases; junction bases outside the gene matches: 6. The CDR3 protein is CASSTRQGADYGYTF. The DNA of the CDR3 is TGTGCCAGCAGCACTCGACAGGGGGCGGACTATGGCTACACCTTC.

V is TRBV19 and J is TRBJ2-5; the match to TRBD1 covers 8 bases. The length of the CDR3 is 14 residues. The germline V gene encodes CDR1 LNHDA and CDR2 SQIVND (reference sequence). V lost 5 bases, J lost 5 bases, and 7 bases stayed unmatched. The CDR3 loop is CASSGIGTGETQYF. CDR3 DNA sequence: TGTGCCAGTAGTGGGATCGGGACAGGCGAGACCCAGTACTTC.

This chain links TRBV19 with TRBJ1-1; D gene uncertain. The germline V gene has CDR1 LNHDA and CDR2 SQIVND (reference sequence). The CDR3 has 15 residues. Trimming stripped 4 bases from V and 0 bases from J, with 12 bases between. CDR3 in amino acids: CASSTTVVLNTEAFF. CDR3 DNA sequence: TGTGCCAGTAGTACCACGGTGGTCTTGAACACTGAAGCTTTCTTT.

CDR3: CASSTMIEGQGPYEQYF. Here the CDR3 DNA reads TGTGCCAGCAGTACAATGATAGAGGGGCAGGGACCCTACGAGCAGTACTTC. V and J are TRBV28 and TRBJ2-7; D tentatively fits TRBD1 or TRBD2 (5 bases each). The CDR3 sequence is 17 residues long. V lost 5 bases and J 2 bases, leaving 22 bases between the germline ends. CDR1 MDHEN and CDR2 SYDVKM come from the germline V gene.

The rearrangement links TRBV9 to TRBJ2-2, with TRBD1 matching over 10 bases. The CDR3 consists of 17 residues. Per germline, CDR1 SGDLS and CDR2 YYNGEE. V trimming: 2 bases; J trimming: 3 bases; junction bases outside the gene matches: 7. This chain's CDR3 is CASSVPRDRGHTGELFF. The CDR3 DNA follows: TGTGCCAGCAGCGTCCCCCGGGACAGGGGACACACCGGGGAGCTGTTTTTT.

V gene TRBV4-3 combines with J gene TRBJ2-3; TRBD2 is a possible D gene (6 bases). Trimming removed 1 base at V and 4 bases at J, with 12 bases between. CDR1 LGHNA and CDR2 YSLEER come from the germline V gene. The CDR3 loop spans 15 amino acids. The CDR3 is CASSQVSGDADTQYF. The CDR3 coding sequence is TGCGCCAGCAGCCAAGTTTCGGGGGATGCAGATACGCAGTATTTT.

The chain recombines TRBV7-9 with TRBJ1-2, with 8 bases aligning to TRBD1. In germline, CDR1 is SEHNR, CDR2 FQNEAQ (reference sequence). V lost 5 bases, J lost 6 bases, and 5 bases stayed unmatched. This CDR3 comprises 13 residues. CDR3 nucleotides: TGTGCCAGCAGCATAGGGGGACAGGATGGCTACACCTTC. It codes for CASSIGGQDGYTF.

The chain has TRBV5-6 and TRBJ2-7; D is unclear. Germline values: CDR1 SGHDT, CDR2 YYEEEE. The ends were cut back, 4 bases at V and 6 bases at J, with 11 bases in the middle. There are 12 residues in the CDR3. This CDR3 reads CASSLSQAEQYF. In DNA, the CDR3 is TGTGCCAGCAGCCTATCTCAGGCCGAGCAGTACTTC. Looking up the rest from reference TRBV5-6 and TRBJ2-7 gives the full variable domain: DAGVTQSPTHLIKTRGQQVTLRCSPKSGHDTVSWYQQALGQGPQFIFQYYEEEERQRGNFPDRFSGHQFPNYSSELNVNALLLGDSALYLCASSLSQAEQYFGPGTRLTVT.

The chain couples TRBV27 to TRBJ2-3; 8 nucleotides line up with TRBD1. V shed 1 base and J 4 bases; nucleotides not matched to a gene: 7. CDR1 is MNHEY, CDR2 SMNVEV, per germline (reference sequence). The CDR3 is made up of 16 amino acids. The CDR3 loop reads CASSLWDRTGADTQYF. The CDR3 coding sequence is TGTGCCAGCAGTTTATGGGACAGGACGGGGGCAGATACGCAGTATTTT.

V and J are TRBV7-8 and TRBJ2-7, with D tentatively TRBD2 (5 bases). Per germline, CDR1 SGHVS and CDR2 FQNEAQ. Trimming shortened V by 6 bases and J by 4 bases, and 19 bases separated the two germline ends. There are 15 residues in the CDR3. CDR3 sequence (DNA): TGTGCCAGCAGTCACCGGGGAAGCGGTCCATACGAGCAGTACTTC. It encodes CASSHRGSGPYEQYF.

This chain connects TRBV7-9 to TRBJ1-2; D perhaps matches TRBD1 (5 bases). V was shortened by 5 bases and J by 6 bases, with 22 bases between the two germline ends. The length of the CDR3 is 16 residues. Germline V gives CDR1 SEHNR, CDR2 FQNEAQ (reference sequence). CDR3 amino acids: CASSDDRMGSAHGYTF. CDR3 in DNA: TGTGCCAGCAGCGATGACAGAATGGGGTCTGCGCATGGCTACACCTTC. The variable domain in full, with the rest retrieved from reference TRBV7-9 and TRBJ1-2, is DTGVSQNPRHKITKRGQNVTFRCDPISEHNRLYWYRQTLGQGPEFLTYFQNEAQLEKSRLLSDRFSAERPKGSFSTLEIQRTEQGDSAMYLCASSDDRMGSAHGYTFGSGTRLTVV.

This chain connects TRBV7-9 to TRBJ1-2; D unclear. The CDR3 loop spans 15 amino acids. In germline, CDR1 is SEHNR, CDR2 FQNEAQ (reference sequence). The ends were cut back, 1 base at V and 1 base at J, with 10 bases in the middle. The CDR3 spells CASSLDGSFNYGYTF. The CDR3 coding sequence is TGTGCCAGCAGCTTAGATGGCTCTTTTAACTATGGCTACACCTTC.

V gene TRBV27 combines with J gene TRBJ2-2, with 12 bases lining up with TRBD2. The J segment lost 1 base and the V segment lost 6 bases, leaving 3 bases of the junction unmatched. The length of the CDR3 is 16 residues. CDR1 is MNHEY and CDR2 is SMNVEV in the germline V gene (reference sequence). The CDR3 sequence: CASRELAGGNTGELFF. DNA for the CDR3: TGTGCCAGCAGAGAACTAGCGGGAGGGAACACCGGGGAGCTGTTTTTT.

The chain links TRBV7-9 to TRBJ1-5, with TRBD1 matching over 7 bases. V shed 4 bases, J shed 0 bases, and the junction held 3 bases outside the gene matches. CDR1 is SEHNR and CDR2 is FQNEAQ in the germline V gene (reference sequence). The CDR3 has 15 amino acids. The CDR3 spells CASSSTGFSNQPQHF. CDR3 coding DNA: TGTGCCAGCAGCTCGACAGGGTTTAGCAATCAGCCCCAGCATTTT.

The chain links TRBV29-1 to TRBJ2-3; D not resolved. Deletions cut 4 bases from V and 1 base from J, with 12 bases between. The germline gives CDR1 SQVTM, CDR2 ANQGSEA. CDR3 length: 14 amino acids. CDR3 sequence: CSVAGEEGTDTQYF. In nucleotides, the CDR3 is TGCAGCGTTGCTGGGGAAGAGGGCACAGATACGCAGTATTTT.

The rearrangement joins TRBV7-6 to TRBJ2-3; D unresolved. Germline V lookup: CDR1 SGHVS, CDR2 FNYEAQ. V dropped 2 bases and J dropped 1 base, with 10 bases sitting between them. The CDR3 has 15 residues. CDR3 DNA sequence: TGTGCCAGCAGCTTACTCCACACGGGCACAGATACGCAGTATTTT. Residues: CASSLLHTGTDTQYF.

This clone was recorded once. The rearrangement links TRBV9 to TRBJ1-1; TRBD1 might be the D (6 bases). The V and J ends lost 0 bases and 4 bases respectively, with 13 bases between them. The CDR3 sequence is 15 residues long. The V gene's germline CDR1 is SGDLS and CDR2 YYNGEE. CDR3: CASSVDGGKATEAFF. The CDR3 bases are TGTGCCAGCAGCGTAGATGGGGGCAAGGCCACTGAAGCTTTCTTT.